The entry below gives a single T cell receptor (beta chain) sequence along with its context. These data originate in a study of shared clonotypes between healthy human individuals. Selected positively for CCR7 and CD45RO-negative, naive CD8 cells excluded terminally differentiated effector memory CD45RA+ cells. Assay: immunoSEQ multiplex PCR; the TCRdb copy retains only in-frame clones and omits some. This sample has nearly 2 million clones; about 94% occur once, and the top ten carry 1% to 1.5%. The receptor comes from a young man in good health. Sequenced input: naive CD8+ T cells sorted from blood.

The CDR3 DNA reads TGTGCCAGCCTTTTCCGGGAGGGGAGCACTGAAGCTTTCTTT. Translation: CASLFREGSTEAFF. The chain is built from TRBV6-5 and TRBJ1-1; TRBD1 might be the D (5 bases). The CDR3 contains 14 residues. Germline V gene sequence: CDR1 MNHEY, CDR2 SVGAGI. V shed 8 bases and J shed 4 bases, with 17 bases lying between them.